This TCR beta chain was obtained from a study of blood T cell repertoires in COVID-19. About the research overall: PBMCs, B-cell-depleted T cells, or T cells provided the cDNA or gDNA that made up the material.

Methods used by the authors: Reference gene primer amplification in the assay estimated nucleated cell counts. Profiling relied on immunoSEQ multiplex PCR, and the TCRdb table lists in-frame clones only, not all of them. The V and J calls and the clone size are those of that table, but D and trimming were determined from the DNA. The table shows approximately 140,000 clones, with roughly four fifths occurring only once. CDR1 is SGHAT, CDR2 FQNNGV, per germline. This CDR3 comprises 15 residues. The V gene end was trimmed by 2 bases and the J gene end by 1 base; junction bases not matched to a gene: 4.

This rearrangement joins TRBV11-2 to TRBJ1-1; TRBD1 matches at 7 bases. This receptor was identified in a man older than 75 with acute or convalescent COVID-19. The sequencing input was peripheral blood. This chain's CDR3 is CASSLRGGSNTEAFF. The CDR3 DNA sequence: TGTGCCAGCAGCTTACGAGGGGGCTCGAACACTGAAGCTTTCTTT.